The 15 T cell receptor beta chains below come from one sample, sequenced in a study of beta chain features in type 1 diabetes. These receptors' antigens are unknown. Reverse transcription of all isolated RNA meant that expressed TCRB transcripts were sequenced. Generated by immunoSEQ multiplex PCR, the TCRdb table keeps only in-frame clones and is missing some. The sample has a few hundred thousand clones, over 9.5% seen once. Whole-study findings and limits: The study found moderately but significantly shorter TCRB CDR3s in all four CD4+ subsets of Type 1 diabetes patients.

The sample consisted of naive CD4+ T cells from blood. All receptors come from a young woman with type 1 diabetes.

This chain links TRBV6-5 with TRBJ2-7, with 7 bases fitting TRBD1. The CDR3 covers 13 residues. Germline values: CDR1 MNHEY, CDR2 SVGAGI. V dropped 6 bases and J dropped 0; count of bases not matched to a gene: 2. DNA for the CDR3: TGTGCCAGCAGACGACAGGGCTCCTACGAGCAGTACTTC. Protein product: CASRRQGSYEQYF.

The V gene is TRBV5-1, the J gene TRBJ2-2; 7 bases line up with TRBD2. This CDR3 comprises 16 residues. V lost 4 bases to trimming and J lost 1 base; unmatched junction nucleotides: 7. CDR1 is SGHRS and CDR2 is YFSETQ in the germline V gene. Here the CDR3 reads CASSPALAKNTGELFF. DNA of the CDR3: TGCGCCAGCAGCCCCGCACTAGCGAAGAACACCGGGGAGCTGTTTTTT.

This chain uses TRBV5-1 with TRBJ1-1; D remains ambiguous. The CDR3 consists of 14 residues. The V gene lost 0 bases and the J gene lost 1 base, with 7 bases spanning the gap. Germline V gene lookup returns CDR1 SGHRS and CDR2 YFSETQ. The CDR3 loop is CASSLDGGNTEAFF. CDR3 coding DNA: TGCGCCAGCAGCTTGGATGGAGGGAACACTGAAGCTTTCTTT.

The rearrangement links TRBV6-5 to TRBJ1-5, with a weak D call TRBD1 (6 bases). Germline V gene data show CDR1 as MNHEY and CDR2 as SVGAGI. The V end was cut by 0 bases, the J end by 6 bases, with 12 bases between. There are 15 residues in the CDR3. The CDR3 sequence: CASSYSRGAGQPQHF. In DNA, the CDR3 is TGTGCCAGCAGTTACTCCCGGGGGGCCGGTCAGCCCCAGCATTTT.

The chain uses TRBV30 and TRBJ1-3; 7 bases align to TRBD1. The CDR3 loop spans 13 amino acids. Per the germline V gene, CDR1 is GTSNPN and CDR2 is SVGIG (reference sequence). Losses at the gene ends were 7 bases for V and 0 bases for J; bases not matched to a gene: 3. CDR3 DNA: TGTGCCTCTGGACAGGACTCTGGAAACACCATATATTTT. This codes for CASGQDSGNTIYF.

The chain couples TRBV28 to TRBJ2-5; a possible D gene is TRBD1 (6 bases). The CDR3 totals 12 residues. Trimming took 6 bases from V and 4 from J, leaving 9 bases between them. Germline-derived CDR1 and CDR2 are MDHEN and SYDVKM. CDR3 coding DNA: TGTGCCAGCAGAGGACAGTTAGAGACCCAGTACTTC. It translates to CASRGQLETQYF.

The chain couples TRBV7-2 to TRBJ2-1, with D uncertain. The CDR3 spans 12 residues. Trimming removed 5 bases from V and 7 bases from J, with 9 bases in between. The germline V gene encodes CDR1 SGHTA and CDR2 FQGNSA. The chain's CDR3 is CASSRIGNEQFF. Here the CDR3 DNA reads TGTGCCAGCAGCAGGATCGGGAATGAGCAGTTCTTC.

This clone appeared a few times. The chain has TRBV18 and TRBJ2-7; D remains unclear. V lost 2 bases to trimming and J lost 5 bases, with 10 bases between them. CDR3 size: 13 residues. Germline-derived CDR1 and CDR2 are KGHSH and LQKENI. CDR3 amino acids: CASSPGRSDEQYF. CDR3 nucleotides: TGTGCCAGCTCACCAGGCAGGTCTGACGAGCAGTACTTC.

The sample holds a few counts of this clone. The chain is built from TRBV6-5 and TRBJ1-1, with D perhaps matching TRBD1 (5 bases). V dropped 10 bases and J dropped 2 bases, with 11 bases sitting between them. The CDR3 has 12 amino acids. From germline, CDR1 is MNHEY and CDR2 SVGAGI. CDR3 in DNA: TGTGCCACCCGACAGACCAACACTGAAGCTTTCTTT. The encoded protein is CATRQTNTEAFF.

This sequence joins TRBV6-4 and TRBJ1-6; D call uncertain. The germline CDR1 and CDR2 sequences are MRHNA and SNTAGT. The CDR3 has 13 amino acids. V shed 4 bases and J shed 9 bases, with 10 bases lying between them. As DNA, the CDR3 is TGTGCCAGCAGTGGGATGGGAGGTTCACCCCTCCACTTT. Its protein is CASSGMGGSPLHF.

This clone has only a few counts. The rearrangement joins TRBV28 to TRBJ2-1; maybe TRBD2 (5 bases). The CDR3 has 14 amino acids. Germline assignment: CDR1 MDHEN and CDR2 SYDVKM. Trimming took 3 bases from V and 3 from J, leaving 9 bases between them. The CDR3 region has the DNA TGTGCCAGCAGTTTCCCGGGGAACTACAATGAGCAGTTCTTC. It specifies CASSFPGNYNEQFF.

This clone turned up a few times. This chain joins TRBV10-3 and TRBJ2-3; unclear D gene. The germline CDR1 and CDR2 sequences are ENHRY and SYGVKD. This CDR3 contains 13 residues. V gave up 8 bases and J gave up 1 base, with 10 bases separating them. CDR3 loop: CAILGSGTDTQYF. DNA of the CDR3: TGTGCCATCCTCGGCAGCGGCACAGATACGCAGTATTTT.

This clone was detected a few times. The chain recombines TRBV7-8 with TRBJ1-5; D is unclear. V lost 1 base and J lost 9, with 7 bases in between. Germline lookup yields CDR1 SGHVS and CDR2 FQNEAQ. CDR3 size: 12 residues. The CDR3, as DNA: TGTGCCAGCAGCTTAGGGGCCCGGCCCCAGCATTTT. Residues: CASSLGARPQHF.

CDR3 DNA: TGTGCCAGCACCCAGACCGGGACAGGGAACTACGAGCAGTACTTC. Protein sequence: CASTQTGTGNYEQYF. The chain recombines TRBV5-4 with TRBJ2-7, with TRBD1 matching 9 bases. Germline CDR1 is SGHNT and CDR2 is YYREEE (reference sequence). The CDR3 is made up of 15 amino acids. With V trimmed by 6 bases and J by 3 bases, 10 bases remained unmatched.

The rearrangement links TRBV5-1 to TRBJ1-2, with D possibly TRBD1 on 6 matching bases. The CDR3 is made up of 14 amino acids. Trimming removed 0 bases from V and 4 bases from J, with 10 bases in between. Germline V gene data show CDR1 as SGHRS and CDR2 as YFSETQ. The CDR3 DNA reads as TGCGCCAGCAGCTTGGCAGGGGAAGGCTATGGCTACACCTTC. Amino acid sequence: CASSLAGEGYGYTF.